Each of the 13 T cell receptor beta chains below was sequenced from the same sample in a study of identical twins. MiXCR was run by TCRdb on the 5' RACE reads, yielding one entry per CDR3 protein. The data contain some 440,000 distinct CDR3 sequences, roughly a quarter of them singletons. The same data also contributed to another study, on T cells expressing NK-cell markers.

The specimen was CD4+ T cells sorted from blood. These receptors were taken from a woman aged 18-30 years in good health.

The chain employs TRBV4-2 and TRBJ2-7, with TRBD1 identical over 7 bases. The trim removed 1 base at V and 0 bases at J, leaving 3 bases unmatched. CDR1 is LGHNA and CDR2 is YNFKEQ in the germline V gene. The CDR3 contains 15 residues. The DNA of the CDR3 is TGTGCCAGCAGCCAAGGACAGGGTTACTCCTACGAGCAGTACTTC. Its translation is CASSQGQGYSYEQYF.

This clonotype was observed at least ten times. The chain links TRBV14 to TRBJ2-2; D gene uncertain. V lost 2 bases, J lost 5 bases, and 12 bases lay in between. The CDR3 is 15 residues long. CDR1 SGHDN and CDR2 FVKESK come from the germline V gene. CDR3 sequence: CASSQRAQSTGELFF. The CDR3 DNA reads TGTGCCAGCAGCCAAAGAGCGCAATCAACCGGGGAGCTGTTTTTT.

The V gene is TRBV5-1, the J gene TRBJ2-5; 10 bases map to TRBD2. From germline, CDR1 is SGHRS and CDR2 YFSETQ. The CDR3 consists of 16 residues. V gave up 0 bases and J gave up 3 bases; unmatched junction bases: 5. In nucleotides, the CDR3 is TGCGCCAGCAGCTTGGGGACTAGCGGTGGAAAAGAGACCCAGTACTTC. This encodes CASSLGTSGGKETQYF.

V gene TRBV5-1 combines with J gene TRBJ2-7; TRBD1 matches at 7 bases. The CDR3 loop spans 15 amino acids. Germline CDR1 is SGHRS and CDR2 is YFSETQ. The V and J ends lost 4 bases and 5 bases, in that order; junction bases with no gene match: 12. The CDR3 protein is CASSRRQKGGDEQYF. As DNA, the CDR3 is TGCGCCAGCAGCAGGCGGCAGAAAGGGGGCGACGAGCAGTACTTC.

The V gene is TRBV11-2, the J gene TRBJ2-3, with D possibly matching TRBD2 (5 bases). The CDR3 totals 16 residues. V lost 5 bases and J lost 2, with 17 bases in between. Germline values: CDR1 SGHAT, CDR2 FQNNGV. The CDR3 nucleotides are TGTGCCAGCAGCGCTGGACTTCTAGTCGTCACAGATACGCAGTATTTT. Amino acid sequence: CASSAGLLVVTDTQYF.

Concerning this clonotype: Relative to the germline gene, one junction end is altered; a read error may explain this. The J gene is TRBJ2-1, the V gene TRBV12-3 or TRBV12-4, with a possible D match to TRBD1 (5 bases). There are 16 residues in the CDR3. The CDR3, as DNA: TGTGCCAGCAGTTTTCAAGAGCTATGGGGCACGGATGAGCGGTTCTTC. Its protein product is CASSFQELWGTDERFF.

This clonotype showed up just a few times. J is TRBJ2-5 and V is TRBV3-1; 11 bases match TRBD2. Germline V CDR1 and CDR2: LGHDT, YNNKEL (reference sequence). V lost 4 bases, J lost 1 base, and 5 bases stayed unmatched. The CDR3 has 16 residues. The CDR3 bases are TGTGCCAGCAGCCCTCGACTAGCGGGGTTCCAAGAGACCCAGTACTTC. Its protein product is CASSPRLAGFQETQYF.

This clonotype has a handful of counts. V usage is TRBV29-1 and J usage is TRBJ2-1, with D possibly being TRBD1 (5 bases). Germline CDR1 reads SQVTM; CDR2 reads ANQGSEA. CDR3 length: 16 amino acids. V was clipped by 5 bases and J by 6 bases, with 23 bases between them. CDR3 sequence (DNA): TGCAGCGTTATTAGGTCAGGGTCACAGAAGGGCAATGAGCAGTTCTTC. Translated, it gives CSVIRSGSQKGNEQFF.

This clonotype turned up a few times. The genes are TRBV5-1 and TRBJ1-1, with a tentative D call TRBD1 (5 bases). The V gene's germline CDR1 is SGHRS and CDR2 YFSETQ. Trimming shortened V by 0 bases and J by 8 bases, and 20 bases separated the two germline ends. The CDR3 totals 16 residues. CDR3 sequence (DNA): TGCGCCAGCAGCTTGGGAGGTAAAGCAGGGTGGTCCGAAGCTTTCTTT. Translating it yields CASSLGGKAGWSEAFF.

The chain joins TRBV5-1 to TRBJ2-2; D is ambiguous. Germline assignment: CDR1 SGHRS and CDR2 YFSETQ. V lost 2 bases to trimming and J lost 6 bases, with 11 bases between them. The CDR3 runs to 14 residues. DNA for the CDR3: TGCGCCAGCAGCTTAGACGTAAGCTCCGGGGAGCTGTTTTTT. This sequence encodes CASSLDVSSGELFF.

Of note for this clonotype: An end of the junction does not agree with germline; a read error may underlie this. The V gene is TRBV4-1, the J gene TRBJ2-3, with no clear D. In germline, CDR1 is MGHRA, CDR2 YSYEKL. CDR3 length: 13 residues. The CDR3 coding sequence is TGCGCCAGCAGTCAAGATGCAGTTGATACGCAGTATTTT. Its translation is CASSQDAVDTQYF.

The CDR3: CASRGGDRGNSPLHF. DNA of the CDR3: TGTGCCAGCAGGGGAGGGGACAGGGGCAATTCACCCCTCCACTTT. J is TRBJ1-6 and V is TRBV12-3 or TRBV12-4; 10 positions match TRBD1. This CDR3 comprises 15 residues. V was pared by 6 bases and J by 7 bases, with 6 bases of the junction left unmatched.

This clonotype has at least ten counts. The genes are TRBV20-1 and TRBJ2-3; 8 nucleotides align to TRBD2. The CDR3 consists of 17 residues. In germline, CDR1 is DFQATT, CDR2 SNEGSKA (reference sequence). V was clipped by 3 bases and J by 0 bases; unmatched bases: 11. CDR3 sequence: CSARYLGASGSTDTQYF. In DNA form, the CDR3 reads TGCAGTGCTAGGTACCTCGGGGCTAGCGGGAGCACAGATACGCAGTATTTT.